The sequence of this TCR beta chain was determined in a study of regulatory T cells in long-lasting Graves disease. Background on the study: By definition, persistent Graves' disease involved antithyroid drugs for over 5 years alongside positive TSH receptor antibodies. Study-wide findings and caveats: Persistent disease exhibited a predilection for TRBV28, TRBJ1-2 and TRBJ2-5.

Points on this clonotype: Its target is unknown.

Time point of the sample: persistent/refractory GD, antithyroid drugs over 5 years with positive TRAb. Generation of the TCR library employed RNA extracted from PBMCs. Construction of TCR beta libraries relied on iRepertoire HTBI primers and on Arm-PCR targeting CDR3 regions. Source study methods: Sequenced samples collectively carried some 60 TRBV and 12 to 15 TRBJ segments. TCRdb reprocessed the multiplex PCR reads with MiXCR, giving one entry per CDR3 protein. The V and J calls here are based on TCRdb, not the publication. The sample holds 650,000 to 700,000 distinct CDR3 sequences; roughly 30% are singletons and the top ten take roughly 40%. The ends lost 4 bases at V and 0 bases at J; junction bases unmatched: 4. This CDR3 spans 15 amino acids. Germline V lookup: CDR1 SGHRS, CDR2 YFSETQ.

Sequencing used peripheral blood mononuclear cells (PBMCs), obtained when the disease was refractory, from a patient treated with antithyroid drugs. The TCR was taken from a female donor with Graves disease. This chain connects TRBV5-1 to TRBJ1-3; 7 positions match TRBD1. For the CDR3, the DNA is TGCGCCAGCAGCCTTGGGGACAGCTCTGGAAACACCATATATTTT. It codes for CASSLGDSSGNTIYF.